This entry lists 8 T cell receptor beta chains sequenced from one sample in a study of tumor and adjacent non-tumor tissue in lung cancer (dated 2018 in TCRdb). To prepare the library, multiplex PCR was applied. The instrument given in TCRdb is Illumina HiSeq 2500. Following protocols modified from ARM-PCR, the researchers constructed TCRbeta libraries through three rounds of nested PCR with primers (Table S4). The raw public data were reprocessed by TCRdb itself: fastp quality trimming at Q25, MiXCR clonotype calling, in-frame beta chains only. Each record represents a unique CDR3 protein, reported with the most common genes and DNA among its rows. The sample records some 90,000 distinct CDR3 sequences, around 59% of which are singletons. About 15% of the sample is taken by the ten largest. RNA was extracted from bulk unsorted tissue and checked for quality with a NanoDrop ND-1000 and an Agilent 2100.

Sequenced material: lung tumor tissue. All receptors come from a man between 65 and 80 years old with non-small cell lung cancer.

Turning to this clonotype: The junction departs from the called germline gene at one end, perhaps through a read error. The genes are TRBV6-5 and TRBJ2-5; perhaps TRBD2 as D (5 bases). In germline, CDR1 is MNHEY, CDR2 SVGAGI. The CDR3 totals 16 residues. This CDR3 is CANSLREGPDWETQNF. The CDR3 coding sequence is TGTGCCAACAGTCTAAGAGAAGGGCCAGATTGGGAGACCCAGAACTTC.

The chain links TRBV4-2 to TRBJ1-2; 9 bases line up with TRBD1. The CDR3 runs to 16 residues. The V gene's germline CDR1 is LGHNA and CDR2 YNFKEQ. V lost 1 base and J lost 7; bases outside the gene matches: 10. CDR3 protein: CASSQGHQGTGSGYTF. DNA of the CDR3: TGTGCCAGCAGCCAAGGTCATCAGGGGACAGGGTCTGGCTACACCTTC.

This chain connects TRBV28 to TRBJ2-2, with D uncertain. The CDR3 sequence is 15 residues long. Trimming stripped 7 bases from V and 3 bases from J, with 15 bases between. The germline CDR1 and CDR2 sequences are MDHEN and SYDVKM. CDR3 sequence: CASNLVGRDTGELFF. The CDR3 DNA reads TGTGCCAGCAATTTGGTCGGAAGGGACACCGGGGAGCTGTTTTTT.

Concerning this clonotype itself: The junction departs from the called germline gene at one end, perhaps through a read error. The CDR3 sequence: CSVPGTAGRANVLTF. For the CDR3, the DNA is TGTAGCGTCCCCGGGACAGCCGGTAGGGCCAACGTCCTGACTTTC. The rearrangement joins TRBV29-1 to TRBJ2-6; 7 bases map to TRBD1. CDR3 length: 15 amino acids. Germline V gene data show CDR1 as SQVTM and CDR2 as ANQGSEA.

Concerning this clonotype itself: A much more abundant neighbour one base away suggests this may be a read error. CDR3 sequence reads: CASNRLPAENTGELFF. CDR3 DNA: TGTGCCAGCAATCGACTCCCGGCAGAGAACACCGGGGAGCTGTTTTTT. This chain links TRBV28 with TRBJ2-2; D not certain. This CDR3 contains 16 residues. V dropped 7 bases and J dropped 1 base, with 16 bases sitting between them. Looked up from germline, CDR1 is MDHEN and CDR2 is SYDVKM. The full variable domain, its missing parts supplied by reference TRBV28 and TRBJ2-2, is DVKVTQSSRYLVKRTGEKVFLECVQDMDHENMFWYRQDPGLGLRLIYFSYDVKMKEKGDIPEGYSVSREKKERFSLILESASTNQTSMYLCASNRLPAENTGELFFGEGSRLTVL.

The chain joins TRBV7-8 to TRBJ1-1; D remains unclear. Germline CDR1 is SGHVS and CDR2 is FQNEAQ. The CDR3 is 13 amino acids. Deletions cut 5 bases from V and 6 bases from J, with 13 bases between. CDR3 nucleotides: TGTGCCAGCAGCCGATCCGAGGGCCCTGAAGCTTTCTTT. Amino acids: CASSRSEGPEAFF. The full variable domain, its missing parts supplied by reference TRBV7-8 and TRBJ1-1, is GAGVSQSPRYKVAKRGQDVALRCDPISGHVSLFWYQQALGQGPEFLTYFQNEAQLDKSGLPSDRFFAERPEGSVSTLKIQRTQQEDSAVYLCASSRSEGPEAFFGQGTRLTVV.

This clonotype appeared a few times. Since a much larger clone is just one base distant, this may be a read error. The chain links TRBV5-6 to TRBJ2-3; D is ambiguous. The germline V and J ends were trimmed by 4 bases and 1 base, with 13 bases remaining between them. CDR1 and CDR2 from the germline V gene are SGHDT and YYEEEE. This CDR3 has 15 amino acids. CDR3 in DNA: TGTGCCAGCAGCACGTGGGTCAGACGCACAGATACGCAGTATTTT. It specifies CASSTWVRRTDTQYF.

This chain joins TRBV6-5 and TRBJ1-2, with 8 positions matching TRBD1. The ends lost 9 bases at V and 4 bases at J; junction bases unmatched: 7. The CDR3 extends over 13 amino acids. Germline V gene data show CDR1 as MNHEY and CDR2 as SVGAGI. The DNA for the CDR3 is TGTGCCAGTAGAGTGGACAGGGCCTATGGCTACACCTTC. This codes for CASRVDRAYGYTF.